Given below is one T cell receptor beta chain in context. This sample was included in a study of blood T cell repertoires in COVID-19. At the level of the study: Specimens from acute and convalescent COVID-19 originated in the United States, Italy and Spain. T cells, B-cell-depleted T cells, or PBMCs supplied cDNA or gDNA.

The CDR3 consists of 15 residues. With 1 base removed from V and 1 base from J, the gap between germline ends came to 10 bases. Germline V gene data show CDR1 as SGHTA and CDR2 as FQGNSA. Study processing details: Quantification of nucleated cells was approximated via reference gene primer amplification. Produced via immunoSEQ multiplex PCR; TCRdb's table is partial and in-frame only. Clone size and V and J calls were adopted from that table, with D and trimming inferred from the DNA. This table has about 210,000 clones, 85% appearing once. Seattle's cohort entered during active infection and was followed longitudinally.

The chain is built from TRBV7-2 and TRBJ1-1; D perhaps matches TRBD1 (5 bases). The receptor's source is a man aged 45-65 years with COVID-19, enrolled during active disease. Specimen: peripheral blood. CDR3 residues: CASSLGLGANTEAFF. The DNA for the CDR3 is TGTGCCAGCAGCTTAGGGTTAGGGGCGAACACTGAAGCTTTCTTT.